This TCR beta chain was recorded in a study of cytomegalovirus exposure and HLA in healthy donors. General observations from the study: Across HLA loci, a later analysis found differing TCR association rates, with DRB1 most and HLA-C fewest. One variant, a missense change in DCLRE1C, was linked in a later analysis to TCR beta V- and J-gene trimming. HLA-A and HLA-B allele assignments for most subjects were reportedly predicted accurately using TCR beta sequences.

The germline V and J ends were trimmed by 1 base and 2 bases, with 10 bases remaining between them. The germline V gene has CDR1 SGHDN and CDR2 FVKESK. The CDR3 consists of 15 residues. The PCR employed 60 Vbeta primers together with 13 Jbeta primers. Authors' data handling: Unique TCR beta chains totaled some 80 million in a later count, with around 10 million of them shared. Repertoires were generated with immunoSEQ multiplex PCR, while TCRdb's copy carries only in-frame clones and drops some. The V and J calls and the clone size are those of that table, but D and trimming were determined from the DNA. The repertoire holds about 120,000 clones, with roughly 77% as singletons. Comment on this clone: Its antigen is as yet unknown.

Sequenced input: PBMCs. The chain uses TRBV14 and TRBJ2-3, with D possibly matching TRBD1 (5 bases). The origin of this receptor is a man aged 18 to 30 in good health and CMV-seronegative. Here the CDR3 reads CASSQGQFPTDTQYF. The CDR3, as DNA: TGTGCCAGCAGCCAAGGACAGTTTCCCACAGATACGCAGTATTTT.